The 28 T cell receptor beta chains given below trace back to one sample, sequenced in a study of cytotoxic CD8 clonotypes in ibrutinib-treated CLL. The protocol was immunoSEQ multiplex PCR, while the TCRdb copy is restricted to in-frame clones and leaves out a portion. The table has about 300,000 clones, more than 70% seen once; the top ten hold approximately 5.6%. The sample in question was PBMCs, obtained at disease progression, from a patient treated with ibrutinib. The receptors come from a human donor with chronic lymphocytic leukemia.

J is TRBJ2-1 and V is TRBV29-1; D remains unclear. The V end was cut by 3 bases, the J end by 2 bases, with 8 bases between. The CDR3 loop spans 13 amino acids. From germline, CDR1 is SQVTM and CDR2 ANQGSEA. The CDR3 is CSVEVTAYNEQFF. The DNA for the CDR3 is TGCAGCGTTGAGGTCACAGCCTACAATGAGCAGTTCTTC.

This clone has only a few counts. The V gene is TRBV6-5, the J gene TRBJ2-5; 9 nucleotides match TRBD1. From germline, CDR1 is MNHEY and CDR2 SVGAGI. The junction had 3 bases not matched to a gene; V was cut back by 6 bases and J by 1 base. This CDR3 contains 14 residues. This CDR3 reads CASSQTGGQETQYF. The CDR3 bases are TGTGCCAGCAGCCAGACAGGGGGCCAAGAGACCCAGTACTTC.

The V call is TRBV28, the J call TRBJ1-2; no reliable D call. The germline gives CDR1 MDHEN, CDR2 SYDVKM. The CDR3 sequence is 13 residues long. V lost 5 bases to trimming and J lost 9 bases, with 16 bases between them. The chain's CDR3 is CASSQDGGGSYTF. As DNA, the CDR3 is TGTGCCAGCAGTCAGGACGGCGGTGGTAGCTACACCTTC.

The chain has TRBV18 and TRBJ2-1, with a weak D call TRBD1 (5 bases). Germline V CDR1 and CDR2: KGHSH, LQKENI. The ends were cut back, 3 bases at V and 3 bases at J, with 9 bases in the middle. The CDR3 extends over 14 amino acids. The CDR3 DNA reads TGTGCCAGCTCACCGCGACAGTTCTACAATGAGCAGTTCTTC. This codes for CASSPRQFYNEQFF.

The chain carries TRBV28 and TRBJ2-1; 11 bases line up with TRBD2. This CDR3 contains 15 residues. J gave up 5 bases and V 3 bases, and 3 bases lay outside the gene matches. The germline V gene encodes CDR1 MDHEN and CDR2 SYDVKM. The CDR3 DNA reads TGTGCCAGCAGTTTCGGGACTAGCGGAAACAATGAGCAGTTCTTC. Protein product: CASSFGTSGNNEQFF.

V usage is TRBV29-1 and J usage is TRBJ2-7; D is unresolved. Germline values: CDR1 SQVTM, CDR2 ANQGSEA. Trimming cost V 5 bases and J 6 bases, with 14 bases left between them. CDR3 length: 12 amino acids. Here the CDR3 DNA reads TGCAGCGTTCGGGCCTTAAGTCTCGAGCAGTACTTC. Protein product: CSVRALSLEQYF.

The chain uses TRBV10-3 and TRBJ2-7; D might be TRBD1 or TRBD2, each matching 5 bases. This CDR3 region has 13 residues. CDR1 is ENHRY and CDR2 is SYGVKD in the germline V gene. With 6 bases removed from V and 1 base from J, the gap between germline ends came to 10 bases. The CDR3 is CAIRQDLSYEQYF. As DNA, the CDR3 is TGTGCCATCAGACAGGACTTATCCTACGAGCAGTACTTC.

Only a few counts were recorded for this clone. This chain joins TRBV28 and TRBJ1-5, with D uncertain. CDR1 MDHEN and CDR2 SYDVKM come from the germline V gene. This CDR3 comprises 14 residues. The V gene lost 7 bases and the J gene lost 6 bases, with 16 bases spanning the gap. The CDR3 DNA is TGTGCCAGCACGAACGGGCCAGTTCTTCAGCCCCAGCATTTT. Its protein product is CASTNGPVLQPQHF.

This chain connects TRBV6-5 to TRBJ1-1; D remains unclear. From germline, CDR1 is MNHEY and CDR2 SVGAGI. V lost 1 base to trimming and J lost 1 base, with 4 bases between them. The CDR3 covers 13 residues. DNA of the CDR3: TGTGCCAGCAGTTACTGGGCGAACACTGAAGCTTTCTTT. Protein sequence: CASSYWANTEAFF.

The chain employs TRBV5-6 and TRBJ1-2, with D possibly TRBD1 on 5 matching bases. Trimming pared 1 base from V and 7 bases from J, leaving 26 bases between. Germline V gene sequence: CDR1 SGHDT, CDR2 YYEEEE. This CDR3 is 18 amino acids long. The CDR3 bases are TGTGCCAGCAGCTTGTTGGGGCCGAATGACATGTCGCGGAGTGGCTACACCTTC. The encoded protein is CASSLLGPNDMSRSGYTF.

The chain links TRBV5-6 to TRBJ2-7; D may be TRBD1 or TRBD2 (5 bases each). The germline CDR1 and CDR2 sequences are SGHDT and YYEEEE. V dropped 5 bases and J dropped 3 bases, with 21 bases sitting between them. The CDR3 covers 16 residues. This CDR3 is CASSHPPGRSHYEQYF. CDR3 DNA: TGTGCCAGCAGTCACCCTCCGGGGCGAAGTCACTACGAGCAGTACTTC. The variable domain in full, completed from reference TRBV5-6 and TRBJ2-7, reads DAGVTQSPTHLIKTRGQQVTLRCSPKSGHDTVSWYQQALGQGPQFIFQYYEEEERQRGNFPDRFSGHQFPNYSSELNVNALLLGDSALYLCASSHPPGRSHYEQYFGPGTRLTVT.

V is TRBV28 and J is TRBJ2-1; 7 positions match TRBD1. From germline, CDR1 is MDHEN and CDR2 SYDVKM. CDR3 size: 14 residues. Trimming at V came to 3 bases and at J to 8 bases, leaving 7 bases not matched to a gene. This CDR3 reads CASSFMQGVYEQFF. The DNA of the CDR3 is TGTGCCAGCAGTTTTATGCAGGGGGTATATGAGCAGTTCTTC.

The V and J genes are TRBV7-9 and TRBJ2-5; maybe TRBD1 (6 bases). The CDR3 spans 15 residues. The V gene's germline CDR1 is SEHNR and CDR2 FQNEAQ (reference sequence). The V gene lost 5 bases and the J gene lost 4 bases, with 17 bases spanning the gap. For the CDR3, the DNA is TGTGCCAGCAGCAGGGGACACCCCCAAGGAGAGACCCAGTACTTC. Protein sequence: CASSRGHPQGETQYF.

The chain combines TRBV5-6 with TRBJ2-1; the D gene is possibly TRBD2 (6 bases). Per the germline V gene, CDR1 is SGHDT and CDR2 is YYEEEE. This CDR3 has 14 amino acids. The ends were cut back, 2 bases at V and 2 bases at J, with 8 bases in the middle. This CDR3 is CASSFGGTYNEQFF. The CDR3 DNA sequence: TGTGCCAGCAGCTTTGGCGGGACCTACAATGAGCAGTTCTTC.

The V gene is TRBV19, the J gene TRBJ2-2, with D possibly being TRBD1 or TRBD2 (5 bases each). The CDR3 is made up of 15 amino acids. CDR1 and CDR2 from the germline V gene are LNHDA and SQIVND (reference sequence). Trimming took 11 bases from V and 2 from J, leaving 18 bases between them. The CDR3 sequence: CAAMGVGSNTGELFF. Written as DNA, the CDR3 is TGTGCCGCTATGGGGGTGGGCAGTAACACCGGGGAGCTGTTTTTT.

V gene TRBV15 combines with J gene TRBJ1-2; D ambiguous. Germline-derived CDR1 and CDR2 are LNHNV and YYDKDF (reference sequence). The CDR3 runs to 16 residues. Trimming shortened V by 0 bases and J by 4 bases, and 15 bases separated the two germline ends. CDR3 region: CATSRDLLALGYGYTF. DNA of the CDR3: TGTGCCACCAGCAGAGATCTGCTCGCCTTAGGCTATGGCTACACCTTC.

This chain joins TRBV7-9 and TRBJ2-2, with no clear D. The CDR3 has 9 amino acids. V dropped 9 bases and J dropped 12 bases, with 8 bases sitting between them. Germline V CDR1 and CDR2: SEHNR, FQNEAQ (reference sequence). The CDR3 is CASSQKLFF. CDR3 coding DNA: TGTGCCAGTTCCCAAAAGCTGTTTTTT.

This sequence joins TRBV6-5 and TRBJ2-1; D is possibly TRBD1 (6 bases). Germline lookup yields CDR1 MNHEY and CDR2 SVGAGI. V lost 6 bases and J lost 6, with 12 bases in between. This CDR3 spans 13 amino acids. The CDR3 DNA reads TGTGCCAGCAGCCCCGACAGGTTCAATGAGCAGTTCTTC. This sequence encodes CASSPDRFNEQFF.

This clone was seen once. The chain carries TRBV25-1 and TRBJ2-7; 10 bases match TRBD1. V lost 4 bases to trimming and J lost 4 bases; unmatched junction nucleotides: 4. The CDR3 runs to 14 residues. Germline V gene data show CDR1 as MGHDK and CDR2 as SYGVNS. The CDR3 loop reads CASSAGTGAYEQYF. The CDR3 DNA reads as TGTGCCAGCAGTGCCGGGACAGGGGCGTACGAGCAGTACTTC.

The chain links TRBV5-1 to TRBJ2-1; D may be TRBD2 (5 bases). Between the trimmed V and J ends, which lost 4 bases and 9 bases, there was a span of 11 bases. The germline gives CDR1 SGHRS, CDR2 YFSETQ. The CDR3 runs to 12 residues. The DNA of the CDR3 is TGCGCCAGCAGCGCCGATGCGGGTGAGCAGTTCTTC. Encoded protein: CASSADAGEQFF.

The genes are TRBV27 and TRBJ1-3, with TRBD1 matching over 7 bases. The germline CDR1 and CDR2 sequences are MNHEY and SMNVEV (reference sequence). The V gene end was trimmed by 2 bases and the J gene end by 0 bases; junction bases not matched to a gene: 10. The CDR3 loop spans 18 amino acids. The DNA for the CDR3 is TGTGCCAGCAGTTTAACTGGGGGACAGATGCACTCTGGAAACACCATATATTTT. Protein sequence: CASSLTGGQMHSGNTIYF.

This chain connects TRBV6-5 to TRBJ2-3, with TRBD2 identical over 13 bases. V trimming: 6 bases; J trimming: 4 bases; junction bases outside the gene matches: 4. The CDR3 sequence is 15 residues long. Germline assignment: CDR1 MNHEY and CDR2 SVGAGI. The CDR3 region is CASRTSGRAADTQYF. The CDR3 nucleotides are TGTGCCAGCAGAACTAGCGGGAGGGCAGCAGATACGCAGTATTTT.

The V and J genes are TRBV9 and TRBJ2-1; D call uncertain. The germline V and J ends were trimmed by 3 bases and 5 bases, with 3 bases remaining between them. CDR1 is SGDLS, CDR2 YYNGEE, per germline. CDR3 length: 11 residues. CDR3 nucleotide sequence: TGTGCCAGCAGCGCCAACAATGAGCAGTTCTTC. This translates into CASSANNEQFF.

The V gene is TRBV7-3, the J gene TRBJ2-1, with D unclear. CDR1 is SGHTA and CDR2 is FQGTGA in the germline V gene. This CDR3 region has 13 residues. V dropped 5 bases and J dropped 6 bases, with 11 bases sitting between them. This CDR3 is CASSLDRINEQFF. The DNA of the CDR3 is TGTGCCAGCAGCCTAGACCGAATCAATGAGCAGTTCTTC.

This clone came up a few times. The chain is built from TRBV2 and TRBJ1-5; weak D call: TRBD1 (6 bases). Trimming removed 2 bases at V and 0 bases at J, with 11 bases between. Germline CDR1 reads SNHLY; CDR2 reads FYNNEI. This CDR3 has 16 residues. The DNA of the CDR3 is TGTGCCAGCAGTGAATCAGGGGCCTATAGCAATCAGCCCCAGCATTTT. Its protein product is CASSESGAYSNQPQHF.

V is TRBV5-1 and J is TRBJ1-6, with D hard to call. CDR1 is SGHRS and CDR2 is YFSETQ in the germline V gene. The CDR3 totals 13 residues. Trimming took off 4 bases at V and 11 bases at J, with 13 bases between the two ends. CDR3 residues: CASSLVGVAPLHF. The CDR3 nucleotides are TGCGCCAGCAGCCTCGTAGGTGTCGCACCCCTCCACTTT.

The chain combines TRBV9 with TRBJ2-3; 7 nucleotides agree with TRBD1. This CDR3 has 14 residues. The ends lost 5 bases at V and 2 bases at J; junction bases unmatched: 5. CDR1 and CDR2 from the germline V gene are SGDLS and YYNGEE. The DNA of the CDR3 is TGTGCCAGCAGGCGTGGGACAGTCACAGATACGCAGTATTTT. Its protein product is CASRRGTVTDTQYF.

The chain combines TRBV27 with TRBJ1-2; D is uncertain. V shed 4 bases and J shed 5 bases, with 17 bases lying between them. CDR3 size: 15 residues. Germline-derived CDR1 and CDR2 are MNHEY and SMNVEV (reference sequence). The CDR3 protein is CASSSNDPTVYGYTF. The CDR3 nucleotides are TGTGCCAGCAGTTCCAACGATCCGACGGTATATGGCTACACCTTC.